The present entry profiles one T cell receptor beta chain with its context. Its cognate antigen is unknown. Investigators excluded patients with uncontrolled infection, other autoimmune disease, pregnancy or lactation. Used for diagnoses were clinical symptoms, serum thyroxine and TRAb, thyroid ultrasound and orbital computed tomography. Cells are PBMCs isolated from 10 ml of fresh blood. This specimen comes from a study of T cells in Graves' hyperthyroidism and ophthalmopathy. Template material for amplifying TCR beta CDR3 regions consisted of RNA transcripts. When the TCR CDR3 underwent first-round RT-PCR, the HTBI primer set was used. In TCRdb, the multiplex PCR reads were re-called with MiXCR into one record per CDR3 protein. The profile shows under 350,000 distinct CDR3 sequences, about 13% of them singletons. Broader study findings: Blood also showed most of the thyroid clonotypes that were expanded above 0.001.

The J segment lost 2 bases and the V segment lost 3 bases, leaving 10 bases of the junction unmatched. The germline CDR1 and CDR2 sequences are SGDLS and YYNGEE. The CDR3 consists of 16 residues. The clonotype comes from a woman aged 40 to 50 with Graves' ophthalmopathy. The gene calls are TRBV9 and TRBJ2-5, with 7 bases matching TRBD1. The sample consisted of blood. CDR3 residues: CASSAPLTGNQETQYF. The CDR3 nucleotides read TGTGCCAGCAGCGCACCCCTGACAGGGAATCAAGAGACCCAGTACTTC.